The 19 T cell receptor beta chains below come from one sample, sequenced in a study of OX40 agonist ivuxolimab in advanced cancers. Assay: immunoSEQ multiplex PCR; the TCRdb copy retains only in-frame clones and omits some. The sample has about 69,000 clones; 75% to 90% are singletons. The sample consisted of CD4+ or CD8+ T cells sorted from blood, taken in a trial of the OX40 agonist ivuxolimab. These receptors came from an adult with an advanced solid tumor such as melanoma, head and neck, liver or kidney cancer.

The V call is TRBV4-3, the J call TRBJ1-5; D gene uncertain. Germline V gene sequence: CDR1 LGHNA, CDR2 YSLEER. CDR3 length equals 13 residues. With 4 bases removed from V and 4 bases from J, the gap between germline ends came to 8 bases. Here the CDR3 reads CASSPHWNQPQHF. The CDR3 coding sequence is TGCGCCAGCAGCCCGCACTGGAATCAGCCCCAGCATTTT.

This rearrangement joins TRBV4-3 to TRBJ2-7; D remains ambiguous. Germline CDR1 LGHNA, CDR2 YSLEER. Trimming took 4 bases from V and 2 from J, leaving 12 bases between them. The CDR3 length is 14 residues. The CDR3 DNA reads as TGCGCCAGCAGCCGTGAACTGGTCGCCTACGAGCAGTACTTC. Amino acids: CASSRELVAYEQYF.

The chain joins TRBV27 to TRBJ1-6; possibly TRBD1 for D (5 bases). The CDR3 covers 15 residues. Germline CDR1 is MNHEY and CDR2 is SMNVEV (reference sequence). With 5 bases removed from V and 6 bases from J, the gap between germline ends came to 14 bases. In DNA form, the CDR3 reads TGTGCCAGCAGTCTCGCCACAGGAATTAATTCACCCCTCCACTTT. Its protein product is CASSLATGINSPLHF.

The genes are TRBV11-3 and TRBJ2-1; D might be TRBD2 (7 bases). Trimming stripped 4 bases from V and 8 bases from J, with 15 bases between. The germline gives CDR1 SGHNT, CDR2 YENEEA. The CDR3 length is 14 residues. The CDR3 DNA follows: TGTGCCAGCAGCTCAAGAGGGGGGGTGGATGAGCAGTTCTTC. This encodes CASSSRGGVDEQFF.

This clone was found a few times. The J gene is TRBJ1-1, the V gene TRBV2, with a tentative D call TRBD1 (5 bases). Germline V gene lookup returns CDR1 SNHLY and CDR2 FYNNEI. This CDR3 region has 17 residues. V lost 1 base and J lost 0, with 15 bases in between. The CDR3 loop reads CASSEDRLYPMNTEAFF. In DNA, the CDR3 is TGTGCCAGCAGTGAAGACAGGCTATACCCCATGAACACTGAAGCTTTCTTT.

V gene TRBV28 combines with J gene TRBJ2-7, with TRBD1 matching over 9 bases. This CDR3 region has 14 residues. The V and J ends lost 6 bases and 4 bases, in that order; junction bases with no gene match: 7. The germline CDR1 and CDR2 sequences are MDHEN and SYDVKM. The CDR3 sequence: CASSSGQGFYEQYF. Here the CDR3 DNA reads TGTGCCAGCAGCTCCGGACAGGGGTTTTACGAGCAGTACTTC.

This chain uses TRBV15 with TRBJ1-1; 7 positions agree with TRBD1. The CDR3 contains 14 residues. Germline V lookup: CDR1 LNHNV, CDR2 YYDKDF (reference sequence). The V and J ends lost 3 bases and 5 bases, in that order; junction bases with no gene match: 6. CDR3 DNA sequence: TGTGCCACCAGCAGCGACAGGGTGGGAACTGAAGCTTTCTTT. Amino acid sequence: CATSSDRVGTEAFF.

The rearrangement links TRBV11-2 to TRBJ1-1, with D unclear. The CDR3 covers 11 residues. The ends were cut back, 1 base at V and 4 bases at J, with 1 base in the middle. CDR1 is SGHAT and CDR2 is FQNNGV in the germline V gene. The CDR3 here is CASSLATEAFF. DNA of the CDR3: TGTGCCAGCAGCTTAGCCACTGAAGCTTTCTTT.

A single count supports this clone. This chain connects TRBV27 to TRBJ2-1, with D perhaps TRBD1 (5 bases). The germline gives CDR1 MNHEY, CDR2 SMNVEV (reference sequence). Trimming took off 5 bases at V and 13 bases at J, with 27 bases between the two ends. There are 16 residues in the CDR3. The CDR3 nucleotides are TGTGCCAGCAGTCCAACTGACAGTTTCGTTCCCCAGCCTCAGTTCTTC. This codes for CASSPTDSFVPQPQFF.

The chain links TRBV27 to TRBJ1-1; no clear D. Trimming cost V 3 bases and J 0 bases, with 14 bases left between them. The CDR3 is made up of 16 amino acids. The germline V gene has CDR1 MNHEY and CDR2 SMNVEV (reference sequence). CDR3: CASSFGPIPMNTEAFF. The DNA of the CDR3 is TGTGCCAGCAGTTTTGGGCCAATTCCCATGAACACTGAAGCTTTCTTT.

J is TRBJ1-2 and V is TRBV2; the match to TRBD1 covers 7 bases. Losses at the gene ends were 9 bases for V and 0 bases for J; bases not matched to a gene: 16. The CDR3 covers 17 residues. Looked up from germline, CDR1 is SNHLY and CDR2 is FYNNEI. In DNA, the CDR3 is TGTGCCAGAGCGGGGGGATTCGGGACAGACTCTAACTATGGCTACACCTTC. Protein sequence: CARAGGFGTDSNYGYTF.

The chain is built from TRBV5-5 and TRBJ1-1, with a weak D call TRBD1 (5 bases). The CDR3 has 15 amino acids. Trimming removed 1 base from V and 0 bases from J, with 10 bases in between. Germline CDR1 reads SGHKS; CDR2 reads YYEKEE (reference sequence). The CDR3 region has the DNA TGTGCCAGCAGCTTGAACAGGAACATGAACACTGAAGCTTTCTTT. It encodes CASSLNRNMNTEAFF.

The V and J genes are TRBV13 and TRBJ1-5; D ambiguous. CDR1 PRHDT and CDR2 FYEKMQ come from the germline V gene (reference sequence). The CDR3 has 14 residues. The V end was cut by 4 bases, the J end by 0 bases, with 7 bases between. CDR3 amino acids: CASSWKGSNQPQHF. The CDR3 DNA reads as TGTGCCAGCAGCTGGAAGGGTAGCAATCAGCCCCAGCATTTT.

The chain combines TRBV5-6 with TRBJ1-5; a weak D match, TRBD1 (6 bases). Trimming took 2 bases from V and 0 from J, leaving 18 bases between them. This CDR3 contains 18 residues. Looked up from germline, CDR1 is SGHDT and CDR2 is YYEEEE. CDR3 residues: CASSLGQFSSISNQPQHF. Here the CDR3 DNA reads TGTGCCAGCAGCTTAGGACAGTTCAGCAGCATTAGCAATCAGCCCCAGCATTTT.

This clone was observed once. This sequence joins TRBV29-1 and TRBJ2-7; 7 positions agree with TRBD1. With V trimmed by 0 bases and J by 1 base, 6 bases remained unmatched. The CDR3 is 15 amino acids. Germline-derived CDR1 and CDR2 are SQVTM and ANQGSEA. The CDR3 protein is CSVEDPGQYSYEQYF. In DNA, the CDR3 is TGCAGCGTTGAAGACCCGGGACAGTATTCCTACGAGCAGTACTTC.

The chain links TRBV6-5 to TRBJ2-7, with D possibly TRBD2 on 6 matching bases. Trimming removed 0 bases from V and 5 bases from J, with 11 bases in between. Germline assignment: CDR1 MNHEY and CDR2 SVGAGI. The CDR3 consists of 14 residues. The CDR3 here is CASSYSEGRDEQYF. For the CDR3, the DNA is TGTGCCAGCAGTTACTCGGAGGGGCGGGACGAGCAGTACTTC.

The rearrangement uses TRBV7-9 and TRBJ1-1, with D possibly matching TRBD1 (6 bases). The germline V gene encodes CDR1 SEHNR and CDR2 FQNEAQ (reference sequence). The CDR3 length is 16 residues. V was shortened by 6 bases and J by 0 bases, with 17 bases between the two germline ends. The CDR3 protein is CASRSLGTGMNTEAFF. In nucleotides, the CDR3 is TGTGCCAGCAGGTCGTTGGGTACAGGGATGAACACTGAAGCTTTCTTT.

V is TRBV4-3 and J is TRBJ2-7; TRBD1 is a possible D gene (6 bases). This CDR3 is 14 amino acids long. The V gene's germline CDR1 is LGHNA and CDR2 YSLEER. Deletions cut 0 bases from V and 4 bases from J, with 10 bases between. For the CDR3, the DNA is TGCGCCAGCAGCCAAGAACGGACAGATTACGAGCAGTACTTC. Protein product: CASSQERTDYEQYF.

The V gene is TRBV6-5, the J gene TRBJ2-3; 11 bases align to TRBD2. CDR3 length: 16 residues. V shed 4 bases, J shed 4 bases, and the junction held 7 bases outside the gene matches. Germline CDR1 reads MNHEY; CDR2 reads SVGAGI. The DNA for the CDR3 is TGTGCCAGCAGTTCCCGGACTAGCGGGTACGCAGATACGCAGTATTTT. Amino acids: CASSSRTSGYADTQYF.